The 6 T cell receptor beta chains reported below all come from one sample, sequenced in a study of blood T cells in healthy people across ages. The authors ran a second PCR of about 7 to 11 cycles using a sample-barcoded 5' primer and a J-beta primer mix. TCRdb fed the 5' RACE reads into MiXCR, producing one record per CDR3 protein. The sample has around 2 million distinct CDR3 sequences, about two fifths seen once. The sample comprised blood. The receptors were gathered from a human donor in good health.

This rearrangement joins TRBV7-2 to TRBJ1-2; D uncertain. Germline CDR1 SGHTA, CDR2 FQGNSA. The CDR3 consists of 16 residues. V was trimmed by 3 bases and J by 8 bases, leaving 22 bases between them. The CDR3 region is CASSFPGRQELHGYTF. CDR3 sequence (DNA): TGTGCCAGCAGCTTTCCGGGGAGGCAGGAGCTACACGGCTACACCTTC.

The rearrangement uses TRBV6-5 and TRBJ2-7, with TRBD1 identical over 9 bases. Trimming removed 2 bases from V and 6 bases from J; junction bases left unmatched: 14. There are 17 residues in the CDR3. The germline CDR1 and CDR2 sequences are MNHEY and SVGAGI. The CDR3 protein is CASSYPTRDRDYPEQYF. The CDR3 DNA reads TGTGCCAGCAGTTACCCCACCCGGGACAGGGATTATCCCGAGCAGTACTTC.

This clonotype was recorded once. DNA of the CDR3: TGCAGTGCTAAACCCGGGCAGGTTACCTACAATGAGCAGTTCTTC. It translates to CSAKPGQVTYNEQFF. V is TRBV20-1 and J is TRBJ2-1; D unclear. Germline lookup yields CDR1 DFQATT and CDR2 SNEGSKA (reference sequence). V lost 4 bases to trimming and J lost 2 bases, with 15 bases between them. CDR3 length: 15 amino acids.

The gene calls are TRBV7-2 and TRBJ1-2; D not resolved. Deletions cut 5 bases from V and 4 bases from J, with 14 bases between. Germline V CDR1 and CDR2: SGHTA, FQGNSA. This CDR3 comprises 14 residues. The CDR3 loop is CASSPETRTYGYTF. CDR3 bases: TGTGCCAGCAGCCCGGAGACACGGACCTATGGCTACACCTTC.

This chain links TRBV25-1 with TRBJ1-2; TRBD1 agrees at 8 bases. J was trimmed by 2 bases and V by 1 base; bases with no gene match: 3. CDR1 is MGHDK and CDR2 is SYGVNS in the germline V gene. This CDR3 spans 15 amino acids. CDR3 amino acids: CASSELWTGNYGYTF. The CDR3 DNA sequence: TGTGCCAGCAGTGAATTATGGACAGGGAACTATGGCTACACCTTC.

This clonotype was counted only a few times. This chain uses TRBV20-1 with TRBJ1-2; perhaps TRBD1 as D (6 bases). The CDR3 runs 10 residues. Germline assignment: CDR1 DFQATT and CDR2 SNEGSKA (reference sequence). V lost 5 bases and J lost 8, with 9 bases in between. The DNA for the CDR3 is TGCAGTGCTCTGACAGGAGGCTACACCTTC. Translation: CSALTGGYTF.